This T cell receptor beta chain was captured in a study of control samples from healthy donors and cancer patients. Measured with immunoSEQ multiplex PCR; TCRdb has only the in-frame clones, and not every one. Among 110,000 to 150,000 clones listed, about 90% were seen once. With 3 bases removed from V and 4 bases from J, the gap between germline ends came to 10 bases. The CDR3 totals 13 residues. CDR1 KGHSH and CDR2 LQKENI come from the germline V gene. A single count supports this clone. The rearrangement links TRBV18 to TRBJ2-7; D unclear. Sequenced sample: blood. This sequence was found in a man aged 18 to 29 in good health. The CDR3, as DNA: TGTGCCAGCTCACCGGCTGCAGGTTACGAGCAGTACTTC. Translation gives CASSPAAGYEQYF.